This passage covers 7 T cell receptor beta chains from one sample sequenced in a study of low-dose radiotherapy and immunotherapy resistance in tumors. Primers targeting TRAV and TRBV primed first-strand cDNA, covering alpha and beta chains. The authors ran around 20 PCR cycles to amplify TCRs with a constant-region primer and V-primer adapter. A single record per CDR3 protein comes from TCRdb applying MiXCR to the reads. The repertoire consists of fewer than 10,000 distinct CDR3 sequences, with around 75% occurring once and the leading ten covering more than 1.4%. The origin of the receptors is a human donor with advanced metastatic prostate, ovarian, gallbladder or colorectal cancer (not recorded which). This table probably holds off-target reads from a library built for another chain.

The chain couples TRBV24-1 to TRBJ2-3, with D possibly matching TRBD1 (6 bases). CDR1 and CDR2 from the germline V gene are KGHDR and SFDVKD. The V and J ends lost 4 bases and 3 bases respectively, with 19 bases between them. The CDR3 is 17 amino acids. The CDR3 DNA reads TGTGCCACCAGTGACCCTGACAGTGGGGGCTCTACAGATACGCAGTATTTT. It specifies CATSDPDSGGSTDTQYF.

The CDR3: CASSLNRQNEAFF. The CDR3 region has the DNA TGTGCCAGCAGCCTAAACCGCCAGAATGAAGCTTTCTTT. The chain recombines TRBV7-6 with TRBJ1-1; no clear D. This CDR3 has 13 residues. Between the trimmed V and J ends, which lost 5 bases and 7 bases, there was a span of 14 bases. Germline-derived CDR1 and CDR2 are SGHVS and FNYEAQ.

Only a few counts were recorded for this clonotype. The rearrangement uses TRBV6-5 and TRBJ2-3; TRBD2 aligns across 14 bases. This CDR3 contains 18 residues. V shed 0 bases and J 0 bases; nucleotides not matched to a gene: 2. The V gene's germline CDR1 is MNHEY and CDR2 SVGAGI. The CDR3 coding sequence is TGTGCCAGCAGTTACTCAGGACTAGCGGGAGGAAGCACAGATACGCAGTATTTT. Amino acid sequence: CASSYSGLAGGSTDTQYF.

The chain is built from TRBV28 and TRBJ1-2, with a weak D call TRBD1 (5 bases). The CDR3 is 12 amino acids. V lost 3 bases and J lost 7, with 9 bases in between. Germline values: CDR1 MDHEN, CDR2 SYDVKM. The CDR3 DNA reads TGTGCCAGCAGTTTGGCGGGGGTTGGCTACACCTTC. The encoded protein is CASSLAGVGYTF.

The chain uses TRBV7-2 and TRBJ2-3; no clear D. CDR3 size: 17 residues. V was pared by 1 base and J by 0 bases, with 14 bases between. Germline CDR1 is SGHTA and CDR2 is FQGNSA. In nucleotides, the CDR3 is TGTGCCAGCAGCTTAGGCGGCGGACCTCCTAGCACAGATACGCAGTATTTT. Translation: CASSLGGGPPSTDTQYF.

The chain links TRBV4-2 to TRBJ2-3; D not resolved. V was trimmed by 0 bases and J by 3 bases, leaving 10 bases between them. Germline-derived CDR1 and CDR2 are LGHNA and YNFKEQ. This CDR3 comprises 15 residues. CDR3 sequence: CASSQDQRITDTQYF. In nucleotides, the CDR3 is TGTGCCAGCAGCCAAGATCAGCGAATAACAGATACGCAGTATTTT.

The V call is TRBV28, the J call TRBJ1-5, with D unclear. The germline V and J ends were trimmed by 4 bases and 6 bases, with 1 base remaining between them. The CDR3 totals 10 residues. CDR1 and CDR2 (germline): MDHEN, SYDVKM. The DNA for the CDR3 is TGTGCCAGCAGTTCTCAGCCCCAGCATTTT. It codes for CASSSQPQHF.